Ten or more counts support the clone carrying this T cell receptor (beta chain). This record belongs to a study of T cells after yellow fever vaccination. This CDR3 comprises 13 residues. V lost 8 bases, J lost 3 bases, and 1 base stayed unmatched. Germline assignment: CDR1 MRHNA and CDR2 SNTAGT. MiXCR, run by TCRdb on the 5' RACE reads, gives a single entry per CDR3 protein. The sample yields 25,000 to 30,000 distinct CDR3 sequences, under 5.5% seen once. The sequence was obtained from a man aged 18 to 35 who received the YFV17D yellow fever vaccine. The sample was PBMCs, either bulk or a sorted T-cell subset (CD4+, CD8+, memory, or dextramer-sorted; not recorded which), taken on the day of the yellow fever booster vaccination. The chain links TRBV6-4 to TRBJ2-2; 9 nucleotides agree with TRBD1. CDR3 in amino acids: CASRDRDTGELFF. The CDR3 DNA reads TGTGCCAGCCGGGACAGGGACACCGGGGAGCTGTTTTTT.